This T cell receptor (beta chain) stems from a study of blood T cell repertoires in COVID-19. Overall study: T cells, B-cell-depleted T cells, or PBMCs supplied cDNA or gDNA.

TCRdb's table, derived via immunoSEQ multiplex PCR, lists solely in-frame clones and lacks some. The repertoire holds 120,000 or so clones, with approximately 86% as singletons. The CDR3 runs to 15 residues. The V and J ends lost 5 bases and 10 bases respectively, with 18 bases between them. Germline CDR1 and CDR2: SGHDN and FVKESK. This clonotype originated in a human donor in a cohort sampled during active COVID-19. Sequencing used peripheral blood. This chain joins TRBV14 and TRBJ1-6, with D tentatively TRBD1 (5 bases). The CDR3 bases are TGTGCCAGCAGCGATCGAGCGCGGGGGTTATCACCCCTCCACTTT. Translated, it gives CASSDRARGLSPLHF.